What follows is one T cell receptor beta chain and its context. The sample is drawn from a study of shared clonotypes between healthy human individuals. Measured with immunoSEQ multiplex PCR; TCRdb has only the in-frame clones, and not every one. Here the sample spans fewer than 2.5 million clones, roughly 93% being singletons. Germline CDR1 SGHRS, CDR2 YFSETQ. This CDR3 is built from 14 residues. Trimming shortened V by 2 bases and J by 6 bases, and 12 bases separated the two germline ends. This sequence originates from a man aged 18 to 30 in good health. Some clones in this sample may be carry-over from other donors' samples. The rearrangement links TRBV5-1 to TRBJ2-4; tentatively, D is TRBD1 (6 bases). The material sequenced was naive CD4+ T cells from PBMCs. This sample's subset: CD45RA+ positively selected. CDR3 sequence (DNA): TGCGCCAGCAGCTTAGGCGGACAGTCAAACATTCAGTACTTC. This gives the protein CASSLGGQSNIQYF. Variable domain in full (rest from reference TRBV5-1 and TRBJ2-4): KAGVTQTPRYLIKTRGQQVTLSCSPISGHRSVSWYQQTPGQGLQFLFEYFSETQRNKGNFPGRFSGRQFSNSRSEMNVSTLELGDSALYLCASSLGGQSNIQYFGAGTRLSVL.